This TCR beta chain was identified during a study of Graves' ophthalmopathy and Graves' hyperthyroidism. Amplified material comprised TCR beta CDR3 regions derived from RNA transcripts. Second-round multiplex PCR followed a first-round RT-PCR using HTBI primers. TCRdb itself ran the multiplex PCR reads through MiXCR, one entry per CDR3 protein. Of approximately 640,000 distinct CDR3 sequences listed, roughly 41% were seen once; the top ten hold 2.5% to 3.5%. The CDR3 extends over 14 amino acids. CDR1 LNHNV and CDR2 YYDKDF come from the germline V gene (reference sequence). J was trimmed by 3 bases and V by 3 bases; bases with no gene match: 3.

This sequence joins TRBV15 and TRBJ1-2; 8 bases line up with TRBD1. The sample was peripheral blood. The receptor was isolated from an adult man with Graves' ophthalmopathy. The CDR3 here is CATSRDRVDYGYTF. DNA for the CDR3: TGTGCCACCAGCAGGGACAGGGTAGACTATGGCTACACCTTC.